Below are 2 T cell receptor beta chains sequenced from a single sample in a study of blood T cell repertoires in COVID-19. Some clones are missing from TCRdb's copy, which holds only in-frame ones; the method was immunoSEQ multiplex PCR. The table includes some 69,000 clones, over 85% detected once. The sequenced material came from peripheral blood. Every receptor here comes from a man aged 55 to 70 with acute or convalescent COVID-19.

Regarding this clone: Other DNA sequences in the same sample also yield this CDR3. The J gene is TRBJ1-3, the V gene TRBV27; no clear D. The CDR3 loop spans 14 amino acids. V was clipped by 2 bases and J by 2 bases, with 7 bases between them. Germline V gene data show CDR1 as MNHEY and CDR2 as SMNVEV (reference sequence). CDR3 loop: CASSLGRAGNTIYF. The CDR3 nucleotides read TGTGCCAGCAGTTTAGGGAGGGCTGGAAACACCATATATTTT.

Written as DNA, the CDR3 is TGTGCCAGCATTAGACAGGGCTTGAACACTGAAGCTTTCTTT. This translates into CASIRQGLNTEAFF. The V gene is TRBV6-5, the J gene TRBJ1-1; TRBD1 matches at 7 bases. With V trimmed by 7 bases and J by 0 bases, 5 bases remained unmatched. The CDR3 loop spans 14 amino acids. Germline V CDR1 and CDR2: MNHEY, SVGAGI.